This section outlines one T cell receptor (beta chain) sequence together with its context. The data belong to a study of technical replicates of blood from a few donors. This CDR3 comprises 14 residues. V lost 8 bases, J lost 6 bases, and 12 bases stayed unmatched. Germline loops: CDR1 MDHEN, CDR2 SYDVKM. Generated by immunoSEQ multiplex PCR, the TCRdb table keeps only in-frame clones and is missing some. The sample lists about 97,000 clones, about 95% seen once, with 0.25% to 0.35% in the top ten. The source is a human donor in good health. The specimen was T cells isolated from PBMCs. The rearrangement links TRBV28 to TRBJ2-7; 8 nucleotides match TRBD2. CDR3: CASGQTGGLFEQYF. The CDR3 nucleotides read TGTGCCAGCGGTCAAACGGGAGGGCTCTTCGAGCAGTACTTC.